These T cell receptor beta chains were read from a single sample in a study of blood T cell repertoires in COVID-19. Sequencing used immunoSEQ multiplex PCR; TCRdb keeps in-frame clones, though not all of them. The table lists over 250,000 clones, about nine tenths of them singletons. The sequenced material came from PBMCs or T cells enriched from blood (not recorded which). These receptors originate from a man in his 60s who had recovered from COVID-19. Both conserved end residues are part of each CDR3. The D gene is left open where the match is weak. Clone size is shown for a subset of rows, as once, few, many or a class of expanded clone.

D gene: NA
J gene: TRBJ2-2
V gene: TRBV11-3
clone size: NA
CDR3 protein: CATEPDGGLLSAGELFF
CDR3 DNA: TGTGCCACCGAACCGGACGGAGGGCTTCTCAGCGCCGGGGAGCTGTTTTTT

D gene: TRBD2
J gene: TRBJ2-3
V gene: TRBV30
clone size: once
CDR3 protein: CAWSVGGASTDTQYF
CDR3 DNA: TGTGCCTGGAGTGTGGGAGGGGCCAGCACAGATACGCAGTATTTT

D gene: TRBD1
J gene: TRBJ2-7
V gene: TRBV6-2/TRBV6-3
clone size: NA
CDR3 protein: CASSSDPRDRGAYEQYF
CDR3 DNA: TGTGCCAGCAGTTCCGACCCACGGGACAGGGGAGCTTACGAGCAGTACTTC

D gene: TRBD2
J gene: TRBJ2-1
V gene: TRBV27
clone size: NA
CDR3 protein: CASSPLAGEYNEQFF
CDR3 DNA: TGTGCCAGCAGTCCTCTAGCGGGAGAGTACAATGAGCAGTTCTTC

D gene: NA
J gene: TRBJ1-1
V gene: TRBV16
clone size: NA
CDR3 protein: CASSPSRQIHTEAFF
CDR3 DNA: TGTGCCAGCAGCCCGAGTAGACAGATACACACTGAAGCTTTCTTT

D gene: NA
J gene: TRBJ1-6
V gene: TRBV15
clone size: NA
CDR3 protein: CATSRDLSVALHF
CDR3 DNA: TGTGCCACCAGCAGAGATCTTTCGGTTGCCCTCCACTTT

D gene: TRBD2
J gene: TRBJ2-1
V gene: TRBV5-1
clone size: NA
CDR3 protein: CASSRTKPAGGYNEQFF
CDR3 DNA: TGCGCCAGCAGCCGAACGAAGCCGGCGGGAGGGTACAATGAGCAGTTCTTC

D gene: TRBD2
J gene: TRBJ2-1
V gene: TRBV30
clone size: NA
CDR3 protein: CAWKPHPGTSGGALSYNEQFF
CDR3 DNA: TGTGCCTGGAAGCCCCACCCCGGGACTAGCGGGGGGGCCTTGTCCTACAATGAGCAGTTCTTC

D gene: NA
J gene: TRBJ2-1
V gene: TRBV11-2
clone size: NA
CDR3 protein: CASSLDSVTVSYNEQFF
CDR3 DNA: TGTGCCAGCAGCTTAGATTCTGTCACGGTCTCCTACAATGAGCAGTTCTTC

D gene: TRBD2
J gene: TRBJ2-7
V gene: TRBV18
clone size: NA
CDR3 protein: CASSPIGGDGNYEQYF
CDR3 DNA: TGTGCCAGCTCACCCATTGGGGGGGACGGAAACTACGAGCAGTACTTC

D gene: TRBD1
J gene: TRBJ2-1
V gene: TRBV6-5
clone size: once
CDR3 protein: CASSTGGYSYNEQFF
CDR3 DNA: TGTGCCAGCAGTACAGGGGGCTATTCCTACAATGAGCAGTTCTTC

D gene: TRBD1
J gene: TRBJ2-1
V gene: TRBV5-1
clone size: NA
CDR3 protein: CASSFSPGQDKEQFF
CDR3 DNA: TGCGCCAGCAGCTTTTCCCCTGGACAGGACAAAGAGCAGTTCTTC

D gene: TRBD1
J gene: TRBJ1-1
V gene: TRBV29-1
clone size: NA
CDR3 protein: CSGAQGGTEAFF
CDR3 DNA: TGCAGCGGTGCCCAGGGGGGCACTGAAGCTTTCTTT

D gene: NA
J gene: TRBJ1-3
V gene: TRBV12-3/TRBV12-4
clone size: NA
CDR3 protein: CASSLILHTIYF
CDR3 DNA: TGTGCCAGCAGTTTAATACTGCACACCATATATTTT

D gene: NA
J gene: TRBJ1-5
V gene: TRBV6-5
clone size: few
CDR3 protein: CASKFRGEGNQPQHF
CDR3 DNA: TGTGCCAGTAAGTTCAGGGGCGAGGGAAATCAGCCCCAGCATTTT

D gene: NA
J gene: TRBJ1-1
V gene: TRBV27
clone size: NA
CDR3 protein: CASRRQPGHQNTEAFF
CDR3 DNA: TGTGCCAGCAGAAGGCAACCGGGACACCAGAACACTGAAGCTTTCTTT

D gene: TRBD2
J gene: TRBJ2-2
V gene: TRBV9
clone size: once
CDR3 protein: CASHPQAGGPGGELFF
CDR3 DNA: TGTGCCAGTCACCCCCAAGCGGGAGGGCCTGGCGGGGAGCTGTTTTTT

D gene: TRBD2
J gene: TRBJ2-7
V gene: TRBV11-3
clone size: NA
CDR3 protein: CASSLLAGIYEQYF
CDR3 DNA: TGTGCCAGCAGCTTACTAGCGGGAATCTACGAGCAGTACTTC

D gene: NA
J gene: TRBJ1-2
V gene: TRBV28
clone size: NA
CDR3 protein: CASRSDRTYGYTF
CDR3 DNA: TGTGCCAGCAGATCTGACAGGACCTATGGCTACACCTTC

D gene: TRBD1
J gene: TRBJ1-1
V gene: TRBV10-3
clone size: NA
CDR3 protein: CAISKTGNPEAFF
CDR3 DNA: TGTGCCATCAGTAAGACAGGGAACCCTGAAGCTTTCTTT